Listed here are 7 T cell receptor beta chains from one sample, sequenced in a study of identical twins. TCRdb fed the 5' RACE reads into MiXCR, producing one record per CDR3 protein. The sample consists of 300,000 to 400,000 distinct CDR3 sequences, approximately 9.1% of them appearing once. The sequenced material came from naive T cells sorted from blood. The receptors come from a woman aged 45-59 years in good health.

This clonotype was observed a handful of times. The chain has TRBV21-1 and TRBJ2-2; TRBD1, the D gene given by the table, was not confirmed from the DNA. TRBV21-1 is termed a pseudogene. There are 21 residues in the CDR3. The CDR3 DNA is TGTGCCAGCAGCAAAGAGGTCATAGTACCGCCGGGACAGGGAAACACCGGGGAGCTGTTTTTT. Its translation: CASSKEVIVPPGQGNTGELFF.

This clonotype was seen at least ten times. The chain combines TRBV4-2 with TRBJ2-1; TRBD2 matches 7 bases. The CDR3 extends over 15 amino acids. Germline lookup yields CDR1 LGHNA and CDR2 YNFKEQ. Losses at the gene ends were 0 bases for V and 8 bases for J; bases not matched to a gene: 7. DNA for the CDR3: TGTGCCAGCAGCCAAGACGAGGGACTACGCTATGAGCAGTTCTTC. This codes for CASSQDEGLRYEQFF.

The gene calls are TRBV6-2 or TRBV6-3 and TRBJ1-5; 7 bases match TRBD1. The V segment lost 10 bases and the J segment 4 bases; nucleotides outside the gene matches: 16. CDR1 is MNHEY and CDR2 is SVGEGT in the germline V gene. The CDR3 is 16 residues long. The CDR3 sequence is CATQEESGQLNQPQHF. Written as DNA, the CDR3 is TGTGCCACCCAAGAAGAATCGGGACAGTTAAATCAGCCCCAGCATTTT.

This clonotype has at least ten counts. J is TRBJ2-5 and V is TRBV7-9; D gene ambiguous. CDR1 and CDR2 from the germline V gene are SEHNR and FQNEAQ (reference sequence). The ends were cut back, 1 base at V and 5 bases at J, with 11 bases in the middle. This CDR3 has 14 residues. CDR3 region: CASSLVGPGETQYF. CDR3 nucleotides: TGTGCCAGCAGCTTAGTAGGCCCCGGGGAGACCCAGTACTTC.

There are a few counts of this clonotype. The chain employs TRBV20-1 and TRBJ2-1; D uncertain. Germline V gene data show CDR1 as DFQATT and CDR2 as SNEGSKA (reference sequence). This CDR3 is 15 amino acids long. The V and J ends lost 7 bases and 0 bases respectively, with 16 bases between them. The CDR3 loop is CSGGVLSSSYNEQFF. CDR3 in DNA: TGCAGTGGAGGCGTTTTGAGTAGCTCCTACAATGAGCAGTTCTTC.

This clonotype occurred many times. This sequence joins TRBV5-6 and TRBJ2-1; 8 nucleotides agree with TRBD2. CDR1 and CDR2 from the germline V gene are SGHDT and YYEEEE. V was clipped by 5 bases and J by 5 bases; unmatched bases: 9. The CDR3 has 15 residues. DNA for the CDR3: TGTGCCAGCAGTTCCCGGACTAGCTGGAACAATGAGCAGTTCTTC. It translates to CASSSRTSWNNEQFF.

This clonotype was seen many times. The chain joins TRBV7-9 to TRBJ1-1; D uncertain. Germline V gene sequence: CDR1 SEHNR, CDR2 FQNEAQ (reference sequence). This CDR3 region has 10 residues. The ends were cut back, 11 bases at V and 12 bases at J, with 16 bases in the middle. CDR3: CALTSSGTFF. In DNA, the CDR3 is TGTGCCTTAACCAGCAGTGGAACTTTCTTT.